The 18 T cell receptor beta chains given below trace back to one sample, sequenced in a study of T cell responses to AZD1222 COVID-19 vaccine. Profiled with immunoSEQ multiplex PCR; TCRdb holds only in-frame clones, not every one. The table records about 120,000 clones, roughly 87% of them present only once. The sequences come from peripheral blood, collected 28 days after the second AZD1222 dose. The receptors shown here come from an adult who received the AZD1222 COVID-19 vaccine.

The gene calls are TRBV7-9 and TRBJ2-3, with D possibly called TRBD1 or TRBD2 (5 bases each). There are 16 residues in the CDR3. V lost 6 bases to trimming and J lost 1 base, with 17 bases between them. Germline CDR1 reads SEHNR; CDR2 reads FQNEAQ (reference sequence). CDR3 region: CASSRGLGRGTDTQYF. CDR3 nucleotides: TGTGCCAGCAGTCGGGGCTTGGGCAGGGGCACAGATACGCAGTATTTT. Full variable domain (missing parts from reference TRBV7-9 and TRBJ2-3): DTGVSQNPRHKITKRGQNVTFRCDPISEHNRLYWYRQTLGQGPEFLTYFQNEAQLEKSRLLSDRFSAERPKGSFSTLEIQRTEQGDSAMYLCASSRGLGRGTDTQYFGPGTRLTVL.

In this sample, this clone turned up a few times. One end of the junction fails to match germline, which may point to a read error. The rearrangement links TRBV6-6 to TRBJ1-2; 7 bases align to TRBD1. This CDR3 spans 13 amino acids. In germline, CDR1 is MNHNY, CDR2 SVGAGI (reference sequence). The CDR3 sequence: CASSYLLAGGPFF. In nucleotides, the CDR3 is TGTGCCAGCAGCTACCTTCTGGCAGGGGGGCCCTTCTTC.

The J gene is TRBJ1-1, the V gene TRBV6-5; D might be TRBD1 (6 bases). Germline V gene lookup returns CDR1 MNHEY and CDR2 SVGAGI. CDR3 length: 11 residues. The V end lost 11 bases, the J end lost 3 bases, and 10 bases lay between the germline ends. The CDR3 reads CAAQGDTEAFF. The CDR3 region has the DNA TGTGCCGCACAGGGAGACACTGAAGCTTTCTTT.

The gene calls are TRBV20-1 and TRBJ1-5; no clear D gene. The CDR3 consists of 17 residues. CDR1 is DFQATT and CDR2 is SNEGSKA in the germline V gene (reference sequence). The germline V and J ends were trimmed by 3 bases and 0 bases, with 18 bases remaining between them. The CDR3 DNA sequence: TGCAGTGCTAGTCCCCATTGGCGGGATTTTAGCAATCAGCCCCAGCATTTT. This encodes CSASPHWRDFSNQPQHF.

The rearrangement joins TRBV19 to TRBJ1-1; D gene ambiguous. V gave up 4 bases and J gave up 5 bases, with 11 bases separating them. In germline, CDR1 is LNHDA, CDR2 SQIVND (reference sequence). This CDR3 is built from 13 residues. The CDR3 DNA reads TGTGCCAGTAGTAGGGGAACGTGGACTGAAGCTTTCTTT. This encodes CASSRGTWTEAFF.

The chain uses TRBV29-1 and TRBJ1-5; D ambiguous. Trimming took off 4 bases at V and 0 bases at J, with 10 bases between the two ends. The V gene's germline CDR1 is SQVTM and CDR2 ANQGSEA. The CDR3 loop spans 14 amino acids. The DNA for the CDR3 is TGCAGCGTTGGTGGCAGTTATAGCAATCAGCCCCAGCATTTT. Amino acid sequence: CSVGGSYSNQPQHF.

The V gene is TRBV7-8, the J gene TRBJ2-3; D is possibly TRBD2 (5 bases). The germline V gene has CDR1 SGHVS and CDR2 FQNEAQ. The ends were cut back, 5 bases at V and 7 bases at J, with 10 bases in the middle. CDR3 length equals 12 residues. In DNA form, the CDR3 reads TGTGCCAGCAGCACAAGCGGAAATACGCAGTATTTT. Residues: CASSTSGNTQYF.

This clone was observed a handful of times. The chain has TRBV28 and TRBJ1-1; D not certain. There are 11 residues in the CDR3. Trimming shortened V by 11 bases and J by 4 bases, and 11 bases separated the two germline ends. CDR1 is MDHEN and CDR2 is SYDVKM in the germline V gene. CDR3 nucleotide sequence: TGTGCCGCCGCCCGAATCACTGAAGCTTTCTTT. It is translated as CAAARITEAFF.

V is TRBV7-2 and J is TRBJ2-5; D remains unclear. This CDR3 is built from 15 residues. V shed 1 base and J shed 5 bases, with 14 bases lying between them. Germline V gene sequence: CDR1 SGHTA, CDR2 FQGNSA. The CDR3 DNA reads as TGTGCCAGCAGCTTAGGCACTAAAAGCAGGGAGACCCAGTACTTC. It yields the protein CASSLGTKSRETQYF.

The J gene is TRBJ1-1, the V gene TRBV6-6; TRBD1 matches 7 bases. Trimming took 5 bases from V and 1 from J; bases not matched to a gene: 10. Germline V gene lookup returns CDR1 MNHNY and CDR2 SVGAGI (reference sequence). CDR3 length: 16 amino acids. The chain's CDR3 is CASSRIRQGRNTEAFF. The CDR3 bases are TGTGCCAGCAGTCGAATCCGACAGGGAAGGAACACTGAAGCTTTCTTT.

V and J are TRBV7-2 and TRBJ2-5; 9 bases are shared with TRBD2. CDR1 and CDR2 (germline): SGHTA, FQGNSA. V gave up 3 bases and J gave up 5 bases; unmatched junction bases: 10. The CDR3 is 16 residues long. The CDR3 here is CASSLARGGARETQYF. The DNA for the CDR3 is TGTGCCAGCAGCTTGGCGCGCGGGGGGGCCCGGGAGACCCAGTACTTC.

This clone was seen only once. The chain carries TRBV21-1 and TRBJ2-7; TRBD2, the table's D call, was not compared with the DNA. TRBV21-1 corresponds to a pseudogene. This CDR3 is 16 amino acids long. CDR3 bases: TGTGCCAGCAGCAAAGCCCGGGAAGCGGTTCCGTACGAGCAGTACTTC. It translates to CASSKAREAVPYEQYF.

The CDR3 spells CASSIDRGSLSNQPQHF. DNA for the CDR3: TGTGCCAGTAGTATAGATCGGGGATCTTTGAGCAATCAGCCCCAGCATTTT. The chain couples TRBV19 to TRBJ1-5; D remains ambiguous. V dropped 0 bases and J dropped 1 base, with 13 bases sitting between them. From germline, CDR1 is LNHDA and CDR2 SQIVND (reference sequence). The CDR3 covers 17 residues.

The V and J genes are TRBV5-5 and TRBJ1-2; D gene unclear. CDR3 length: 14 amino acids. The ends were cut back, 1 base at V and 8 bases at J, with 15 bases in the middle. Germline V CDR1 and CDR2: SGHKS, YYEKEE (reference sequence). The CDR3 protein is CASSLRAEGWGYTF. CDR3 nucleotides: TGTGCCAGCAGCTTGAGGGCGGAGGGCTGGGGCTACACCTTC.

This chain connects TRBV4-3 to TRBJ1-3; perhaps TRBD1 as D (5 bases). Per germline, CDR1 LGHNA and CDR2 YSLEER. The CDR3 contains 13 residues. Trimming shortened V by 3 bases and J by 4 bases, and 7 bases separated the two germline ends. As DNA, the CDR3 is TGCGCCAGCAGCCAGGGGGAGGGAAACACCATATATTTT. It is translated as CASSQGEGNTIYF.

The chain combines TRBV19 with TRBJ2-5, with D possibly matching TRBD1 (5 bases). The CDR3 length is 13 residues. Germline CDR1 is LNHDA and CDR2 is SQIVND (reference sequence). Trimming removed 5 bases at V and 4 bases at J, with 11 bases between. In DNA form, the CDR3 reads TGTGCCAGTAGTCCCCCAGGGTCAGAGACCCAGTACTTC. This translates into CASSPPGSETQYF.

The V and J genes are TRBV2 and TRBJ2-2, with 9 bases fitting TRBD2. CDR1 is SNHLY and CDR2 is FYNNEI in the germline V gene. This CDR3 region has 17 residues. The V and J ends lost 7 bases and 3 bases, in that order; junction bases with no gene match: 12. In nucleotides, the CDR3 is TGTGCCAGCAACCCCCCGGGAGGCGGGGGGGACACCGGGGAGCTGTTTTTT. Amino acids: CASNPPGGGGDTGELFF.

V and J are TRBV19 and TRBJ2-2, with 12 bases identical to TRBD1. The V segment lost 3 bases and the J segment 4 bases; nucleotides outside the gene matches: 3. CDR1 is LNHDA and CDR2 is SQIVND in the germline V gene (reference sequence). The CDR3 covers 16 residues. The CDR3 nucleotides read TGTGCCAGTAGTATCGGGACAGGGGGCTCCACCGGGGAGCTGTTTTTT. This sequence encodes CASSIGTGGSTGELFF.